This T cell receptor beta chain was found in a study of post-analysis software for immune sequencing data. Across the whole study: There were relapsing-remitting, secondary progressive and progressive-relapsing multiple sclerosis among the disease courses included.

To note about this clonotype: Its antigen is still unknown.

Study-level findings and limits: Versus controls, multiple sclerosis patients showed significantly lower diversity (normalized Chao1). Samples from one preparation batch, clustered by F measure, grouped strongly together.

The authors incorporated unique molecular identifiers into the TCR beta cDNA libraries. The yield from roughly 1 to 10 million T cells was around 500,000 cDNA molecules in total. TCRdb ran MiXCR on the PCR reads and lists one entry per CDR3 protein. The sample lists approximately 690,000 distinct CDR3 sequences; approximately 59% were seen once. The sample consisted of blood. The clonotype originates from a girl under 10 years old with multiple sclerosis.

CDR3 loop: CASSENRQGLNYGYTF. The CDR3 DNA is TGTGCCAGCAGCGAAAACCGACAGGGACTTAACTATGGCTACACCTTC. The chain has TRBV9 and TRBJ1-2, with 7 positions matching TRBD1. The V gene end was trimmed by 3 bases and the J gene end by 1 base; junction bases not matched to a gene: 9. CDR1 is SGDLS and CDR2 is YYNGEE in the germline V gene. The CDR3 has 16 amino acids.